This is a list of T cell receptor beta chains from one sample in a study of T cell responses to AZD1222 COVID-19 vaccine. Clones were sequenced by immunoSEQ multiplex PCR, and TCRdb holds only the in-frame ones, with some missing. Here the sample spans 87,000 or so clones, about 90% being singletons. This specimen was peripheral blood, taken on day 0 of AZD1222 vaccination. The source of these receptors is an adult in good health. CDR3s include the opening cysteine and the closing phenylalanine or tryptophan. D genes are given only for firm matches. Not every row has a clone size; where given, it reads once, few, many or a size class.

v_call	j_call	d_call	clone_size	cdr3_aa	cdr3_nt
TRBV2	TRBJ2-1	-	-	CASAFNEQFF	TGTGCCAGCGCATTCAATGAGCAGTTCTTC
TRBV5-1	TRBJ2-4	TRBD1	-	CASSLTGVSGNIQYF	TGCGCCAGCAGCTTGACAGGGGTTTCGGGAAACATTCAGTACTTC
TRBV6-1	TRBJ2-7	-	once	CASSELYEQYF	TGTGCCAGCAGTGAGTTATACGAGCAGTACTTC
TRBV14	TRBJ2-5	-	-	CASSQAMTQYF	TGTGCCAGCAGCCAAGCGATGACCCAGTACTTC
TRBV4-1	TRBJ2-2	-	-	CASSALDTGELFF	TGCGCCAGCAGCGCCCTCGACACCGGGGAGCTGTTTTTT
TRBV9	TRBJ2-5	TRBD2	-	CASSRTSGQETQYF	TGTGCCAGTAGCCGGACTAGCGGGCAAGAGACCCAGTACTTC
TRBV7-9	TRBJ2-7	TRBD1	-	CASSSDRELGEQYF	TGTGCCAGCAGCTCAGACAGGGAGTTGGGCGAGCAGTACTTC
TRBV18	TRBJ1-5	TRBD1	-	CASSHRAPGTGNDQPQHF	TGTGCCAGCTCCCACCGGGCACCCGGGACAGGGAACGATCAGCCCCAGCATTTT
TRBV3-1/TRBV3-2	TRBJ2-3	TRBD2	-	CASSPRTSGTGTDTQYF	TGTGCCAGCAGCCCTCGGACTAGCGGGACCGGCACAGATACGCAGTATTTT
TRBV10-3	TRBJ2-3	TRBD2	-	CAISSGLAGATDTQYF	TGTGCCATCAGTTCCGGACTAGCGGGGGCAACAGATACGCAGTATTTT
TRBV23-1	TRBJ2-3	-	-	CASSHYAAEDTQYF	TGCGCCAGCAGTCATTATGCAGCTGAAGATACGCAGTATTTT
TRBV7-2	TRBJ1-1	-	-	CASSFRGGSVNTEAFF	TGTGCCAGCAGCTTTCGAGGGGGAAGTGTGAACACTGAAGCTTTCTTT
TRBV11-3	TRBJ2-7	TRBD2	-	CASSLSGQAGGEQYF	TGTGCCAGCAGCTTATCAGGGCAAGCGGGAGGCGAGCAGTACTTC
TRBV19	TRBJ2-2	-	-	CASGKKAGVSGLWRAVTGELFF	TGTGCCAGTGGAAAAAAGGCCGGAGTGTCGGGTTTGTGGCGGGCGGTTACCGGGGAGCTGTTTTTT
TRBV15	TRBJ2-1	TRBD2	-	CATSTRGSNNEQFF	TGTGCCACCAGCACGCGGGGGTCCAACAATGAGCAGTTCTTC
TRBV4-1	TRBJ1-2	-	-	CASRGTGVGGGYTF	TGCGCCAGCAGGGGCACGGGAGTCGGGGGTGGCTACACCTTC
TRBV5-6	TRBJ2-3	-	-	CASTGQVPRGITDTQYF	TGTGCCAGCACCGGTCAGGTTCCCAGGGGTATCACAGATACGCAGTATTTT
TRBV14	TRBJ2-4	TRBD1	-	CASSPSSRDRLGIQYF	TGTGCCAGCAGCCCAAGCTCTCGGGACAGGCTGGGGATTCAGTACTTC
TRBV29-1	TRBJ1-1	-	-	CSVEGQRVDTEAFF	TGCAGCGTTGAAGGGCAGCGGGTGGACACTGAAGCTTTCTTT
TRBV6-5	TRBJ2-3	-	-	CASSYPVLVTDTQYF	TGTGCCAGCAGTTACCCAGTTCTTGTCACAGATACGCAGTATTTT
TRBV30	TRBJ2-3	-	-	CAWSVEVGTTDTQYF	TGTGCCTGGAGTGTAGAGGTGGGAACCACAGATACGCAGTATTTT
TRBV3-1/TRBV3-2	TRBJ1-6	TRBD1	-	CASSPQQGAPNSPLHF	TGTGCCAGCAGCCCGCAACAGGGGGCCCCAAATTCACCCCTCCACTTT
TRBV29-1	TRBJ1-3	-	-	CSANQGAGNTIYF	TGCAGCGCCAATCAGGGAGCTGGAAACACCATATATTTT
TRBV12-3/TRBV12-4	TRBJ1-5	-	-	CASTLQHNQPQHF	TGTGCCAGCACCCTACAGCACAATCAGCCCCAGCATTTT
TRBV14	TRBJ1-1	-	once	CASSVGNTEAFF	TGTGCCAGCAGCGTTGGGAACACTGAAGCTTTCTTT
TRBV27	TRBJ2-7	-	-	CASSLFSGHGLEQYF	TGTGCCAGCAGTTTATTCTCCGGGCATGGGCTCGAGCAGTACTTC
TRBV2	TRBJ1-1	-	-	CASSSQGQEGAEAFF	TGTGCCAGCAGTTCCCAGGGGCAAGAGGGGGCTGAAGCTTTCTTT
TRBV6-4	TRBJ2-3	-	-	CASRKEVSLGTQYF	TGTGCCAGCAGAAAGGAGGTTTCGCTCGGTACGCAGTATTTT
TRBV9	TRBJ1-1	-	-	CASSVQQFTEAFF	TGTGCCAGCAGCGTCCAACAATTCACTGAAGCTTTCTTT
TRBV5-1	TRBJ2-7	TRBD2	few	CASQLGPSGGSAPYEQYF	TGCGCCAGCCAGCTCGGCCCTAGCGGGGGGTCGGCCCCCTACGAGCAGTACTTC
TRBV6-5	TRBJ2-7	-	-	CASRTTGGLQYF	TGTGCCAGCAGGACAACCGGGGGCTTGCAGTACTTC
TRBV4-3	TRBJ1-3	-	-	CASSQGGGGSGNTIYF	TGCGCCAGCAGCCAAGGGGGAGGGGGCTCTGGAAACACCATATATTTT
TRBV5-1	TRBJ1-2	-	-	CASSLGTLTMGYTF	TGCGCCAGCAGCCTCGGGACACTGACGATGGGCTACACCTTC